The TCR beta chain described here comes from a study of shared clonotypes between healthy human individuals (dated by TCRdb to the early 2020s). Broadly, across the study: A few men and a couple of women, aged 18 to 49 years, made up the cohort. For each donor, three plates each were used for CD4 naive and CD4 memory, two plates were used for CD8 naive, and one plate was used for CD8 memory. To estimate repertoire size and how much clonotypes are shared between individuals, the study performed deep sequencing of blood TCR repertoires from about five healthy adults. Different laboratories and diverse techniques were used to prepare libraries and sequence TCR repertoires, to increase sequencing depth and limit assay-specific biases. Each donor's leukapheresis produced roughly between about 0.8 and 10 billion PBMCs.

Based on the germline V gene, the CDR1 and CDR2 sequences are MGHRA and YSYEKL. CDR3 length: 15 amino acids, cysteine to phenylalanine. CDR3 DNA is the only sequence kept; it has 45 bases, read in frame from the first base. V sheds 4 bases and J sheds 6 bases, leaving 15 bases between their ends. Healthy HIV-negative adults with no recently reported acute infections or vaccinations were included as donors. Every donor was a Caucasian adult living in Nashville, Tennessee, USA. CD4+ T cells were enriched through magnetic negative selection, after which naive cells were positively selected on CD45RA and the remaining negative fraction served as the memory subset. After blood collection by leukapheresis, PBMCs were isolated using Ficoll-Histopaque density gradient centrifugation and then cryopreserved in the vapor phase of liquid nitrogen. Analytical flow cytometry was used to check the purity and quantity of each magnetically sorted T cell population. Each sorted fraction had its genomic DNA isolated and then quantified by UV absorbance on a Nanodrop 2000c.

What the authors observed across the whole study: Compared with non-shared clonotypes, clonotypes shared by all four sorted-subset donors had higher generation probabilities. Naive subsets generally had larger estimated clonotype richness than memory subsets. Pairwise subsampling led to the expectation that sequencing depth would affect the degree of clonotype sharing among donors. Sharing across a few donors was observed for around 5% of naive CD4, less than 4% of naive CD8, roughly 2.4% of memory CD4, and roughly 0.4% of memory CD8 clonotypes. Incomplete sequencing was indicated by rarefaction of sorted-subset datasets, despite the large sequencing depth. Only blood was sampled, and tissue TCR repertoires likely differ from those in blood. The genetic and exposure-history diversity represented was limited by the small number of donors.

Using the deep immunoSEQ assay, TCR CDR3 regions were amplified from genomic DNA by multiplex PCR. For each cell subset, the extracted genomic DNA was distributed evenly across all wells of several immunoSEQ 96-well plates, and each plate served as one replicate. For sorted subsets, each replicate PCR was loaded with roughly 0.2 ug genomic DNA, equivalent to 30,000 or so T cell genomes. The purified libraries were quantified using a Qubit 3.0 fluorometer, sized with a Bioanalyzer 2100, and then quantified again using the KAPA Library Quantification kit. Every immunoSEQ 96-well plate was sequenced on a separate single-read 150-cycle Illumina NextSeq 550 flow cell. The original methods were these. The immunoSEQ output contained only junctional sequences without quality scores, so filtering could not match that applied to full-length reads. Sequences were annotated with PyIR, a Python wrapper for IgBLAST v1.9, using IMGT germline references to assign V/J genes and CDR3. Reads were filtered out if the reads had weak V/J assignments (E-value above 1e-6), no CDR3, stop codons, out-of-frame junctions, or ambiguous translated residues. V3J clonotypes were defined as sequences sharing the same inferred V gene, J gene, and CDR3 amino acid sequence. The percentage overlap between two repertoires was calculated by dividing the number of shared unique clonotypes by the size of the smaller repertoire. Richness of each repertoire was evaluated using RTK rarefaction, the Chao1 estimator, and Recon v2.1 estimates of unobserved clonotypes. For all TCRbeta clonotypes obtained by the gDNA method from several donors, generation probabilities were computed with OLGA. TCRdb re-hosts the immuneACCESS table, in-frame sequences only. Its copies lack some clones; in the studies checked, an unresolved V gene accounts for under half of them, and the cause for the rest is not known. V, J and clone size reflect that table, while D and trimming were determined from the DNA. This sample comprises 2 million to 2.5 million clones, about 90% of them detected only once. More than 0.35% of the sample is in the top ten clones.

On this clone: Which antigen it targets is not known. Base qualities are not recorded, but no much larger clone differs from it by a single base.

This sequence originates from a man aged 18 to 30 in good health. Some clones in this sample may be carry-over from other donors' samples. The sample was naive CD4+ T cells from PBMCs. Explained via the paper, the cell subset or site label denotes: CD45RA+ positively selected. The chain was built from TRBV4-1 and TRBJ2-2; the D segment cannot be called with confidence. The DNA sequence follows: TGCGCCAGCAGCCCAAGGGTTAGACCACCCGGGGAGCTGTTTTTT. The encoded protein is CASSPRVRPPGELFF.